The rows below give T cell receptor beta chains drawn from one sample of a study of blood T cell repertoires in COVID-19. The table came from immunoSEQ multiplex PCR; TCRdb's copy has only in-frame clones and leaves some out. The profile covers under 150,000 clones, with about nine tenths appearing a single time and around 26% taken by the ten largest. The sequenced sample consisted of peripheral blood. The receptors were sampled from a human donor in a cohort sampled during active COVID-19. The CDR3 runs from the conserved cysteine through the conserved F or W. Fields, in order: V gene, J gene, clone size, D gene, CDR3 protein, CDR3 DNA. The D gene is left open where the match is weak. The listing skips clone size in some rows; elsewhere it reads once, few, many or a size class.

TRBV12-3/TRBV12-4	TRBJ2-7	NA	NA	CASSTGFSYEQYF	TGTGCCAGCAGTACAGGGTTCTCCTACGAGCAGTACTTC
TRBV19	TRBJ1-2	NA	NA	CASSMSGGANYGYTF	TGTGCCAGTAGTATGTCCGGGGGGGCTAACTATGGCTACACCTTC
TRBV7-2	TRBJ1-1	NA	TRBD1	CASSPGTGDWVEAFF	TGTGCCAGCAGCCCCGGGACAGGGGATTGGGTTGAAGCTTTCTTT
TRBV7-6	TRBJ1-1	NA	NA	CASSLVRGAGTEAFF	TGTGCCAGCAGCTTAGTACGGGGGGCTGGAACTGAAGCTTTCTTT
TRBV6-5	TRBJ1-2	NA	NA	CASSPNPNYGYTF	TGTGCCAGCAGTCCTAACCCCAACTATGGCTACACCTTC
TRBV21-1	TRBJ1-4	NA	NA	CASSPGVASGIYEKLFF	NA
TRBV27	TRBJ2-7	NA	TRBD2	CASSYSGGAGDEQYF	TGTGCCAGCAGCTATAGCGGGGGGGCAGGGGACGAGCAGTACTTC
TRBV18	TRBJ1-1	NA	NA	CASSPQGDRTEAFF	TGTGCCAGCTCACCACAGGGGGATCGAACTGAAGCTTTCTTT
TRBV5-1	TRBJ2-5	NA	TRBD1	CASSPGTGVRETQYF	TGCGCCAGCAGCCCGGGGACAGGGGTTAGAGAGACCCAGTACTTC
TRBV4-3	TRBJ2-2	once	NA	CASSQDGRGVHGELFF	TGCGCCAGCAGCCAAGACGGCAGGGGGGTCCACGGGGAGCTGTTTTTT
TRBV3-1/TRBV3-2	TRBJ1-4	NA	NA	CASSHRQALNEKLFF	TGTGCCAGCAGCCACCGACAGGCCCTAAATGAAAAACTGTTTTTT
TRBV7-2	TRBJ1-1	NA	TRBD1	CASSLWDRGRIHTEAFF	TGTGCCAGCAGCTTATGGGACAGGGGCAGGATCCACACTGAAGCTTTCTTT
TRBV13	TRBJ1-4	NA	TRBD1	CASSGPGQAATNEKLFF	TGTGCCAGCAGCGGTCCGGGACAGGCTGCAACTAATGAAAAACTGTTTTTT
TRBV27	TRBJ1-1	NA	NA	CASSWGPTMNTEAFF	TGTGCCAGCAGTTGGGGGCCGACCATGAACACTGAAGCTTTCTTT
TRBV7-8	TRBJ2-2	NA	NA	CASSLADRGAHTGELFF	TGTGCCAGCAGCTTAGCTGACCGGGGGGCCCACACCGGGGAGCTGTTTTTT
TRBV2	TRBJ2-7	NA	TRBD1	CASSLQGSRYEQYF	TGTGCCAGCAGCCTACAGGGGAGTAGGTACGAGCAGTACTTC
TRBV19	TRBJ2-6	NA	NA	CATSRSGANVLTF	TGTGCCACAAGCCGTTCTGGGGCCAACGTCCTGACTTTC